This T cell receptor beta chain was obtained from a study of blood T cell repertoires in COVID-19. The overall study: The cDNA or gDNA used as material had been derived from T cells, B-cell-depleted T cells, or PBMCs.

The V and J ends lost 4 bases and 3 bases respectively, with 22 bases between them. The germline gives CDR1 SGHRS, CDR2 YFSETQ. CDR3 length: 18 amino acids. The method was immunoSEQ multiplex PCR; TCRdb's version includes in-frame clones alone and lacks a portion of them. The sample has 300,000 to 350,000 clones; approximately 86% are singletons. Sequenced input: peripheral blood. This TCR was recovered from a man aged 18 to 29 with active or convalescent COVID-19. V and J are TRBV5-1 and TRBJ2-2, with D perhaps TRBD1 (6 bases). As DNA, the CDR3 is TGCGCCAGCAGCCGGCGCATCCGGACAGAGGGGTACACCGGGGAGCTGTTTTTT. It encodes CASSRRIRTEGYTGELFF.